The 19 T cell receptor beta chains below were found in one sample sequenced in a study of blood T cell repertoires in COVID-19. Profiling relied on immunoSEQ multiplex PCR, and the TCRdb table lists in-frame clones only, not all of them. Here the sample spans some 140,000 clones, roughly 86% being singletons. The source material was peripheral blood. These receptor sequences come from a woman aged 45-59 years who had recovered from COVID-19.

This clone was picked up a small number of times. This chain joins TRBV7-3 and TRBJ1-1; tentative D call: TRBD1 (5 bases). Germline-derived CDR1 and CDR2 are SGHTA and FQGTGA. V shed 11 bases and J shed 3 bases, with 25 bases lying between them. The CDR3 has 16 residues. This CDR3 reads CASGPGRRSGDTEAFF. CDR3 bases: TGTGCCTCCGGACCGGGTCGAAGGTCGGGGGACACTGAAGCTTTCTTT.

The chain carries TRBV5-3 and TRBJ2-1, with 11 bases identical to TRBD1. TRBV5-3 carries the ORF label, with uncertain function. This CDR3 spans 20 amino acids. Trimming took 1 base from V and 4 from J; bases not matched to a gene: 16. The CDR3 DNA follows: TGTGCCAGAAGCTTGCTCGGGACAGGGGGAGTTTTGGCCCGATACAATGAGCAGTTCTTC. Translating it yields CARSLLGTGGVLARYNEQFF.

The chain employs TRBV20-1 and TRBJ1-1, with D possibly matching TRBD1 (5 bases). Germline CDR1 reads DFQATT; CDR2 reads SNEGSKA (reference sequence). The ends were cut back, 3 bases at V and 10 bases at J, with 18 bases in the middle. There are 13 residues in the CDR3. The CDR3 DNA reads as TGCAGTGCTAGTTTCCCGGGGGGATTGCTAGCTTTCTTT. Protein: CSASFPGGLLAFF.

J is TRBJ2-1 and V is TRBV25-1, with D uncertain. Germline CDR1 is MGHDK and CDR2 is SYGVNS. V was clipped by 5 bases and J by 7 bases, with 18 bases between them. This CDR3 comprises 15 residues. This CDR3 reads CASSPTWAAGNEQFF. CDR3 in DNA: TGTGCCAGCAGTCCCACGTGGGCCGCTGGGAATGAGCAGTTCTTC.

The chain couples TRBV5-1 to TRBJ2-2; D uncertain. CDR3 length equals 15 residues. Germline assignment: CDR1 SGHRS and CDR2 YFSETQ. Trimming took 2 bases from V and 1 from J, leaving 9 bases between them. The CDR3: CASSLPVGNTGELFF. DNA of the CDR3: TGCGCCAGCAGCTTACCAGTTGGGAACACCGGGGAGCTGTTTTTT.

The chain uses TRBV5-1 and TRBJ2-2; 8 nucleotides match TRBD1. The CDR3 extends over 15 amino acids. CDR1 and CDR2 from the germline V gene are SGHRS and YFSETQ. With V trimmed by 3 bases and J by 1 base, 2 bases remained unmatched. CDR3 nucleotides: TGCGCCAGCAGCTGGGGACAGGTGAACACCGGGGAGCTGTTTTTT. Translation: CASSWGQVNTGELFF.

The chain recombines TRBV5-1 with TRBJ2-3; 13 bases map to TRBD2. J was trimmed by 6 bases and V by 4 bases; bases with no gene match: 2. Germline V gives CDR1 SGHRS, CDR2 YFSETQ. CDR3 length: 14 amino acids. The CDR3 DNA reads as TGCGCCAGCAGCCCGGGACTAGCGGGGGATACGCAGTATTTT. This gives the protein CASSPGLAGDTQYF.

A single count supports this clone. The chain employs TRBV4-2 and TRBJ2-2, with D possibly TRBD2 on 6 matching bases. This CDR3 is built from 16 residues. Germline V gives CDR1 LGHNA, CDR2 YNFKEQ. V gave up 0 bases and J gave up 5 bases, with 13 bases separating them. CDR3 sequence: CASSQEILARTGELFF. In DNA form, the CDR3 reads TGTGCCAGCAGCCAAGAGATACTAGCTAGGACCGGGGAGCTGTTTTTT.

The chain recombines TRBV6-2 or TRBV6-3 with TRBJ1-5; D is unresolved. The germline V and J ends were trimmed by 6 bases and 15 bases, with 18 bases remaining between them. This CDR3 has 12 residues. Germline lookup yields CDR1 MNHEY and CDR2 SVGEGT. The CDR3 nucleotides read TGTGCCAGCAGCCATCTCATCGGGGTATGGCATTTT. It yields the protein CASSHLIGVWHF.

The CDR3 DNA reads TGTGCCAGCAGACGTACCCTGGGAGGGTACGAGCAGTACTTC. It encodes CASRRTLGGYEQYF. The chain couples TRBV6-5 to TRBJ2-7, with TRBD2 identical over 7 bases. CDR1 and CDR2 from the germline V gene are MNHEY and SVGAGI. Trimming took 6 bases from V and 4 from J; bases not matched to a gene: 9. The CDR3 is made up of 14 amino acids.

The rearrangement joins TRBV30 to TRBJ1-1, with no clear D. The CDR3 totals 13 residues. Germline-derived CDR1 and CDR2 are GTSNPN and SVGIG (reference sequence). Trimming stripped 5 bases from V and 3 bases from J, with 13 bases between. This chain's CDR3 is CAWSPLQYTEAFF. Here the CDR3 DNA reads TGTGCCTGGTCCCCTCTACAGTACACTGAAGCTTTCTTT.

The genes are TRBV11-2 and TRBJ2-7, with D tentatively TRBD2 (8 bases). Germline-derived CDR1 and CDR2 are SGHAT and FQNNGV. V was clipped by 5 bases and J by 1 base, with 18 bases between them. This CDR3 region has 16 residues. CDR3 coding DNA: TGTGCCAGCAGCCCCCAGGGGGGCGGGAGGTCCTACGAGCAGTACTTC. This codes for CASSPQGGGRSYEQYF.

This clone has at least ten counts. The CDR3 here is CAISATSGGTYEQYF. In DNA form, the CDR3 reads TGTGCCATCAGCGCCACTAGCGGGGGAACCTACGAGCAGTACTTC. This sequence joins TRBV10-3 and TRBJ2-7; 11 bases align to TRBD2. V lost 6 bases, J lost 2 bases, and 6 bases stayed unmatched. This CDR3 region has 15 residues. CDR1 and CDR2 from the germline V gene are ENHRY and SYGVKD.

In regard to this clone: An end of the junction differs from the germline gene, which may be a read error. The rearrangement joins TRBV4-2 to TRBJ2-1; D possibly corresponds to TRBD2 (6 bases). Germline V CDR1 and CDR2: LGHNA, YNFKEQ. The CDR3 is 16 amino acids. The CDR3 sequence: CASSQEYGDSSNEQFF. In nucleotides, the CDR3 is TGTGCCAGCAGCCAAGAATACGGGGACTCCTCCAATGAGCAGTTCTTC.

The CDR3 nucleotides are TGTGCCAGCAGACTCACCGTGGTTGCTGAGCAGTTCTTC. It yields the protein CASRLTVVAEQFF. The chain uses TRBV6-5 and TRBJ2-1, with D uncertain. The CDR3 spans 13 residues. V gave up 6 bases and J gave up 9 bases, with 15 bases separating them. CDR1 MNHEY and CDR2 SVGAGI come from the germline V gene.

The genes are TRBV7-2 and TRBJ2-7, with a possible D match to TRBD2 (6 bases). CDR3 length equals 16 residues. Trimming pared 4 bases from V and 5 bases from J, leaving 21 bases between. CDR1 SGHTA and CDR2 FQGNSA come from the germline V gene. This CDR3 reads CASSSGRDSERNEQYF. The CDR3 bases are TGTGCCAGCAGCTCGGGCCGGGACTCAGAACGCAACGAGCAGTACTTC.

In this sample, this clone turned up a few times. The chain couples TRBV5-3 to TRBJ1-5; the D gene is possibly TRBD1 (6 bases). Being an ORF, TRBV5-3 has a function that is uncertain. CDR3 length: 14 amino acids. The V gene lost 1 base and the J gene lost 7 bases, with 12 bases spanning the gap. CDR3 nucleotides: TGTGCCAGAAGCTTGTCCAGGGGAAGGCAGCCCCAGCATTTT. This codes for CARSLSRGRQPQHF.

V is TRBV7-9 and J is TRBJ2-1; TRBD1 is a possible D gene (6 bases). CDR1 SEHNR and CDR2 FQNEAQ come from the germline V gene (reference sequence). The CDR3 has 14 amino acids. Trimming removed 2 bases at V and 6 bases at J, with 11 bases between. The CDR3 sequence: CASSLTGQLNEQFF. The CDR3 DNA follows: TGTGCCAGCAGCTTAACTGGACAGCTCAATGAGCAGTTCTTC. Combining the CDR3 with reference TRBV7-9 and TRBJ2-1 gives the whole variable domain DTGVSQNPRHKITKRGQNVTFRCDPISEHNRLYWYRQTLGQGPEFLTYFQNEAQLEKSRLLSDRFSAERPKGSFSTLEIQRTEQGDSAMYLCASSLTGQLNEQFFGPGTRLTVL.

About this clone: The sample holds other DNA sequences that translate to the same CDR3. The chain joins TRBV9 to TRBJ2-1, with D perhaps TRBD2 (6 bases). This CDR3 spans 15 amino acids. The ends were cut back, 0 bases at V and 4 bases at J, with 11 bases in the middle. The germline V gene has CDR1 SGDLS and CDR2 YYNGEE. The CDR3 is CASSVDSGRYNEQFF. The CDR3 DNA is TGTGCCAGCAGCGTAGACAGCGGGCGTTACAATGAGCAGTTCTTC.